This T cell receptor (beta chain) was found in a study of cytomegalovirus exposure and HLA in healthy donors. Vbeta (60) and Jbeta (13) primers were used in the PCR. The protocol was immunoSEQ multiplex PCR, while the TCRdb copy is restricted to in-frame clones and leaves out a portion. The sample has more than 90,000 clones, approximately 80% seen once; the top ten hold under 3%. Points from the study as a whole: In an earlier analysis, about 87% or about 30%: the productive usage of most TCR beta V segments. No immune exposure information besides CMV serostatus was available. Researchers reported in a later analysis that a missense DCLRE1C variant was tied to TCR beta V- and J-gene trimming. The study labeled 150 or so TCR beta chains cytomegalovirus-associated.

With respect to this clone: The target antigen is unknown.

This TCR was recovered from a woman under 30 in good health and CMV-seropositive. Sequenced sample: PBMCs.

DNA of the CDR3: TGTGCCAGCTCCCCGGACTGGAAGGATACGCAGTATTTT. Its protein is CASSPDWKDTQYF. The chain carries TRBV18 and TRBJ2-3, with D possibly being TRBD2 (5 bases). This CDR3 comprises 13 residues. Germline-derived CDR1 and CDR2 are KGHSH and LQKENI. V gave up 6 bases and J gave up 6 bases, with 13 bases separating them.